This paragraph reports one TCR beta chain. This CDR3 has 11 residues. The germline gives CDR1 DFQATT, CDR2 SNEGSKA (reference sequence). V gave up 6 bases and J gave up 7 bases, with 12 bases separating them. The record originates from a study of blood T cell repertoires in COVID-19. Study background: PBMCs, B-cell-depleted T cells, or T cells were the source of the cDNA or gDNA that made up the material.

Two negative PCRs, clearance, or symptom resolution had been documented for recovered Cohort 3 donors. TCRdb keeps only in-frame clones here, not all; method: immunoSEQ multiplex PCR. The sample shows 490,000 or so clones, approximately 88% of them seen only once. This chain uses TRBV20-1 with TRBJ1-1, with unresolved D. This TCR was sampled from a woman aged 40 to 49 who had recovered from COVID-19. Sequenced: PBMCs or T cells enriched from blood (not recorded which). The CDR3 protein is CSASQPDEAFF. The CDR3, as DNA: TGCAGTGCCAGTCAACCAGATGAAGCTTTCTTT.